A single T cell receptor beta chain is shown here with its context. Its specificity is unknown. The isolated RNA, all of it, was reverse transcribed, so expressed TCRB transcripts were what got sequenced. The data were produced by immunoSEQ multiplex PCR, yet TCRdb's version contains in-frame clones alone and is incomplete. Counted here are hundreds of thousands of clones, around 15% occurring once; the ten biggest clones make up 0.02% to 0.025%. The data are from a study of beta chain features in type 1 diabetes. About the research overall: Sorted cells numbering around 100,000,000 were examined across all samples. Study-wide results and limits: Sequencing from cDNA could over-represent high-TCR-expressing cells. HLA effects on TCRB rearrangement stayed unresolved here. For Type 1 diabetes patients, all four CD4+ subsets carried TCRB CDR3s that were moderately but significantly shorter.

V gave up 6 bases and J gave up 5 bases, with 4 bases separating them. Germline V gene data show CDR1 as GTSNPN and CDR2 as SVGIG (reference sequence). This CDR3 has 10 residues. The sample taken for sequencing was naive CD4+ T cells from blood. This TCR was recovered from a man between 18 and 35 years old with type 1 diabetes. V and J are TRBV30 and TRBJ2-2; D gene ambiguous. The DNA of the CDR3 is TGTGCCTGCAGTACCGGGGAGCTGTTTTTT. This codes for CACSTGELFF.